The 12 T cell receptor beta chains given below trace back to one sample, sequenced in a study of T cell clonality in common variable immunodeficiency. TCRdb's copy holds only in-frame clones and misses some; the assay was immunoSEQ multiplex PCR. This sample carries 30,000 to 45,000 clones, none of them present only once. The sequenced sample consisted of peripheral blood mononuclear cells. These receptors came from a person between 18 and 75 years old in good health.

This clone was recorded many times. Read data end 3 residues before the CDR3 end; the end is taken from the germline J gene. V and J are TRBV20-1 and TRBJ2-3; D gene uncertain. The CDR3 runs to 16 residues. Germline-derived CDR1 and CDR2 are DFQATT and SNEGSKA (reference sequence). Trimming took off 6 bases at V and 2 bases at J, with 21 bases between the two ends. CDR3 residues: CSANPVARLVTDTQYF. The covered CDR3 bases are TGCAGTGCCAACCCCGTGGCTAGGTTGGTCACAGATACG.

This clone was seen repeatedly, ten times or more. The CDR3 loop reads CASTPTGLAGGTGELFF. CDR3 DNA (partial): TGTGCCAGTACCCCGACCGGACTAGCGGGAGGAACCGGGGAG. The chain joins TRBV19 to TRBJ2-2; 14 bases are a match to TRBD2. Read sequence stops 3 residues before the CDR3 end, and the germline J gene provides the missing end. Germline values: CDR1 LNHDA, CDR2 SQIVND (reference sequence). This CDR3 is built from 17 residues. V lost 7 bases to trimming and J lost 5 bases; unmatched junction nucleotides: 9.

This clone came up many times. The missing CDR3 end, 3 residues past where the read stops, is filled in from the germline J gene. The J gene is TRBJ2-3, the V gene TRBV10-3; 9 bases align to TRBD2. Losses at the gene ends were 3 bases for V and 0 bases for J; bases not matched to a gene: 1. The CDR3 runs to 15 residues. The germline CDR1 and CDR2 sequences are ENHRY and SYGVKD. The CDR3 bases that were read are TGTGCCATCAGTGAAACTAGCGGGAGCACAGATACG. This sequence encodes CAISETSGSTDT. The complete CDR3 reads CAISETSGSTDTQYF.

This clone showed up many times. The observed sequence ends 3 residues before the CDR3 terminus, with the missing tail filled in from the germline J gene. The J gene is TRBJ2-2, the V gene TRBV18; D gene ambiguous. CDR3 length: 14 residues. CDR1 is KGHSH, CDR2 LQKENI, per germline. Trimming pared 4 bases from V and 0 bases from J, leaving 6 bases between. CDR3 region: CASSQVPNTGELFF. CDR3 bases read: TGTGCCAGCTCACAGGTGCCGAACACCGGGGAG.

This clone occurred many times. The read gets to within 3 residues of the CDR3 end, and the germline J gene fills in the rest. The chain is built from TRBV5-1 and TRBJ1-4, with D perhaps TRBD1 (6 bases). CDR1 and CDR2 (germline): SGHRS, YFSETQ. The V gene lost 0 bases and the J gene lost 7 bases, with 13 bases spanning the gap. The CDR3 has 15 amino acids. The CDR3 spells CASSLEETGSEKLFF. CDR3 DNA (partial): TGCGCCAGCAGCTTGGAGGAGACAGGCAGTGAAAAA.

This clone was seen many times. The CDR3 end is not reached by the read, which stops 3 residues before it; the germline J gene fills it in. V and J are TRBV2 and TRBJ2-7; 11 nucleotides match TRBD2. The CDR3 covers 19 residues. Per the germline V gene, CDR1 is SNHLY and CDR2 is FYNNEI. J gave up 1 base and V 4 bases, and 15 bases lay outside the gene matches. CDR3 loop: CASSVSQASGRSRSYEQYF. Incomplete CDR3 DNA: TGTGCCAGCAGTGTTTCCCAGGCTAGCGGGAGGAGTCGGTCCTACGAG.

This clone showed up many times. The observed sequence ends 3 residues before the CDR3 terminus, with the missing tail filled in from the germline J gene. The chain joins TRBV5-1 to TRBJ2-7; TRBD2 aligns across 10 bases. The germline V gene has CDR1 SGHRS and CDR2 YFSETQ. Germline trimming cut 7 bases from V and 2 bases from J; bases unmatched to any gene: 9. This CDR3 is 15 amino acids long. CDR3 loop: CASSMGTSATYEQYF. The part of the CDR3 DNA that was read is TGCGCCAGCTCAATGGGGACTAGCGCTACCTACGAG.

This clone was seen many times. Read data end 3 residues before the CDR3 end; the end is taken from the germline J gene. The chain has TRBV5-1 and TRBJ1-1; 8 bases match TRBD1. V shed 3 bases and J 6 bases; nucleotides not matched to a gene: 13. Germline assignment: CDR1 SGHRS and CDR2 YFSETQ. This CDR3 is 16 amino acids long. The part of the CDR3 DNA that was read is TGCGCCAGCAGCTCCGTGGGACAGGAAATTTCTGCTGAA. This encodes CASSSVGQEISAE. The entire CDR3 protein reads CASSSVGQEISAEAFF.

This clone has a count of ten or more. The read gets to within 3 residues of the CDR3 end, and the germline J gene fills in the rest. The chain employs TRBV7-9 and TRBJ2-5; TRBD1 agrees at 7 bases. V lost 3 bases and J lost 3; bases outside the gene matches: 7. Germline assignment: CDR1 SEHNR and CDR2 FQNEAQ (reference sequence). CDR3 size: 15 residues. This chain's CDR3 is CASSFRGTEEETQYF. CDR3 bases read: TGTGCCAGCAGCTTTAGGGGGACAGAGGAAGAGACC.

The CDR3 reads CASSFRLTDTQYF. CDR3 bases read: TGTGCCAGCAGCTTCCGACTCACAGATACG. This chain uses TRBV7-9 with TRBJ2-3; D not certain. With the read ending 3 residues before the CDR3 end, the germline J gene is used to fill in that end. Per the germline V gene, CDR1 is SEHNR and CDR2 is FQNEAQ (reference sequence). Trimming cost V 3 bases and J 2 bases, with 6 bases left between them. This CDR3 has 13 residues. The whole variable domain, remainder taken from reference TRBV7-9 and TRBJ2-3, is DTGVSQNPRHKITKRGQNVTFRCDPISEHNRLYWYRQTLGQGPEFLTYFQNEAQLEKSRLLSDRFSAERPKGSFSTLEIQRTEQGDSAMYLCASSFRLTDTQYFGPGTRLTVL.

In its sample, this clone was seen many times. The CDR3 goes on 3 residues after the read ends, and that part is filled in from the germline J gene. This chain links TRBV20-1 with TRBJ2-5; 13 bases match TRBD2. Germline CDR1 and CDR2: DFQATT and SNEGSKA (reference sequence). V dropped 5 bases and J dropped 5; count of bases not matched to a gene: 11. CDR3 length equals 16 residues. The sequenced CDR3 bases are TGCAGTGCTTACGGACTAGCGGGAGAGTATTTGGAGACC. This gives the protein CSAYGLAGEYLET. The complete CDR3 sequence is CSAYGLAGEYLETQYF.

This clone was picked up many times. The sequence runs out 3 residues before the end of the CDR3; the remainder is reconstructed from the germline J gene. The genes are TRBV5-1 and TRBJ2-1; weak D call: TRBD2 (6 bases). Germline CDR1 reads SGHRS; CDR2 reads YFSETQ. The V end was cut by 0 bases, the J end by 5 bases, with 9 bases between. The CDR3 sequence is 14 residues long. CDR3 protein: CASSLGLGNNEQFF. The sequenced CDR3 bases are TGCGCCAGCAGCTTGGGACTAGGGAACAATGAG.